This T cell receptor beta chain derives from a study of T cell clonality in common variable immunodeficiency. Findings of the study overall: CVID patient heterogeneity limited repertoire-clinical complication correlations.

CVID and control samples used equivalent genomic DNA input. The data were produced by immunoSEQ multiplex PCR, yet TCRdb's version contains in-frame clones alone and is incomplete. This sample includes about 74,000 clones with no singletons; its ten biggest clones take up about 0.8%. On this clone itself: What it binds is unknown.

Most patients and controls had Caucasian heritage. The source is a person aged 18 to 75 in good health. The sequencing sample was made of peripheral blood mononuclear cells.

CDR3 amino acids: CAWSAELAGGPNNEQFF. Incomplete CDR3 DNA: TGTGCCTGGAGCGCCGAACTAGCGGGAGGGCCTAACAATGAG. The chain recombines TRBV30 with TRBJ2-1; 13 bases align to TRBD2. The read gets to within 3 residues of the CDR3 end, and the germline J gene fills in the rest. This CDR3 is built from 17 residues. Germline V gene lookup returns CDR1 GTSNPN and CDR2 SVGIG (reference sequence). Trimming removed 3 bases from V and 5 bases from J; junction bases left unmatched: 10. Looking up the rest from reference TRBV30 and TRBJ2-1 gives the full variable domain: SQTIHQWPATLVQPVGSPLSLECTVEGTSNPNLYWYRQAAGRGLQLLFYSVGIGQISSEVPQNLSASRPQDRQFILSSKKLLLSDSGFYLCAWSAELAGGPNNEQFFGPGTRLTVL.